This T cell receptor (beta chain) appears in the sequencing data of a study of blood T cell repertoires in COVID-19. Study at large: PBMCs, B-cell-depleted T cells, or T cells were the source of the cDNA or gDNA that made up the material.

Cohorts were determined from participant-reported clinical history. Under the authors' procedure: From reference gene primer amplification, estimates of nucleated cell counts were derived. Produced via immunoSEQ multiplex PCR; TCRdb's table is partial and in-frame only. Clonal size and the V and J genes are those of that table, whereas D and trimming came from the DNA. The profile shows under 250,000 clones, 87% of them singletons. V was clipped by 4 bases and J by 5 bases; unmatched bases: 9. This CDR3 contains 15 residues. In germline, CDR1 is MGHRA, CDR2 YSYEKL. The sample comprised PBMCs or T cells enriched from blood (not recorded which). This TCR came from a woman in her 30s with acute COVID-19. The chain couples TRBV4-1 to TRBJ1-1, with 8 bases aligning to TRBD1. The CDR3: CASSRTGMGGTEAFF. In nucleotides, the CDR3 is TGCGCCAGCAGCCGGACAGGGATGGGAGGAACTGAAGCTTTCTTT.